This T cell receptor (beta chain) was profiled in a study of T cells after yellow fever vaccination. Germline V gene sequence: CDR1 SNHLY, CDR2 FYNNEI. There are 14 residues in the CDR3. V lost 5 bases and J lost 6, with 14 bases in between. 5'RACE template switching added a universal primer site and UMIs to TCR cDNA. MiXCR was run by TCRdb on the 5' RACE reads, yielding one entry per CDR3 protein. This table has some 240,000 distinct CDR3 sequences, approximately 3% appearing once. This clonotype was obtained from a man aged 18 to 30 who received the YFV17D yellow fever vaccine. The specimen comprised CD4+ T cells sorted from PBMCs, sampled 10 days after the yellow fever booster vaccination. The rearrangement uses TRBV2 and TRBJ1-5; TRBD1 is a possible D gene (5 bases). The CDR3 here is CASSRGVNGQPQHF. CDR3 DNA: TGTGCCAGCAGTAGGGGTGTTAACGGTCAGCCCCAGCATTTT. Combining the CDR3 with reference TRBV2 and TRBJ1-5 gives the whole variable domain EPEVTQTPSHQVTQMGQEVILRCVPISNHLYFYWYRQILGQKVEFLVSFYNNEISEKSEIFDDQFSVERPDGSNFTLKIRSTKLEDSAMYFCASSRGVNGQPQHFGDGTRLSIL.